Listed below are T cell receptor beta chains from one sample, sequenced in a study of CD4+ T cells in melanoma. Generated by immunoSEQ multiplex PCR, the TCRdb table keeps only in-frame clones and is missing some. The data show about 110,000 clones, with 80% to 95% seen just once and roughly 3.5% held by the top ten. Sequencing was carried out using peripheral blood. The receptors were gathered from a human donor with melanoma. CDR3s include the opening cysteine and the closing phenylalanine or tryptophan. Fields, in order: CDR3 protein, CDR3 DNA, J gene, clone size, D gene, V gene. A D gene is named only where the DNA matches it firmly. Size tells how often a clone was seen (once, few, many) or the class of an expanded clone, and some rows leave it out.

CDR3: CAWSVRTYEQYF
DNA: TGTGCCTGGAGTGTACGGACGTACGAGCAGTACTTC
J: TRBJ2-7
size: few
D: -
V: TRBV30

CDR3: CASGSAGAYEQYF
DNA: TGTGCCAGTGGTTCAGCCGGGGCTTACGAGCAGTACTTC
J: TRBJ2-7
size: -
D: -
V: TRBV13

CDR3: CASSLAAGNNEQFF
DNA: TGTGCCAGCAGCTTAGCTGCAGGCAACAATGAGCAGTTCTTC
J: TRBJ2-1
size: -
D: -
V: TRBV7-3

CDR3: CSVAGTGGAGVDTQYF
DNA: TGCAGCGTAGCCGGGACAGGGGGCGCAGGGGTAGATACGCAGTATTTT
J: TRBJ2-3
size: -
D: TRBD1
V: TRBV29-1

CDR3: CASSNAGGVGNEKLFF
DNA: TGCGCCAGCAGCAACGCCGGGGGGGTAGGGAATGAAAAACTGTTTTTT
J: TRBJ1-4
size: -
D: -
V: TRBV5-1

CDR3: CASSQFPFGTGGNEKLFF
DNA: TGTGCCAGCAGCCAATTCCCTTTTGGGACAGGAGGAAATGAAAAACTGTTTTTT
J: TRBJ1-4
size: -
D: TRBD1
V: TRBV14

CDR3: CASSSTGWTTDTQYF
DNA: TGCGCCAGCAGCTCGACAGGGTGGACCACAGATACGCAGTATTTT
J: TRBJ2-3
size: once
D: TRBD1
V: TRBV5-1

CDR3: CAISGTSGSSYNEQFF
DNA: TGTGCCATCAGTGGGACTAGCGGGAGCTCCTACAATGAGCAGTTCTTC
J: TRBJ2-1
size: once
D: TRBD2
V: TRBV10-3

CDR3: CASSLLGGTNEKLFF
DNA: TGCGCCAGCAGCCTCCTGGGGGGGACTAATGAAAAACTGTTTTTT
J: TRBJ1-4
size: -
D: -
V: TRBV5-1